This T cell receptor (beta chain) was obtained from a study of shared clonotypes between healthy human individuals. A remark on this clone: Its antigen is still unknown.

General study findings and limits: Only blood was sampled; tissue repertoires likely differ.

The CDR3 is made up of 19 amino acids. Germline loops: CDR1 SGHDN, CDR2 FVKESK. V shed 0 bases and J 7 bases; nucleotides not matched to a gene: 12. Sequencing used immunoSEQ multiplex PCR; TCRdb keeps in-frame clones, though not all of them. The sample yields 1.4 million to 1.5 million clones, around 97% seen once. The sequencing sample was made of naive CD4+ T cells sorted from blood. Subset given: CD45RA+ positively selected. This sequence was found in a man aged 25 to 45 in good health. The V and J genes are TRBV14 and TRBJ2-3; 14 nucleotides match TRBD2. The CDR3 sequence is CASSQDLTGTSGRMNTQYF. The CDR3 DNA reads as TGTGCCAGCAGCCAAGATCTGACCGGGACTAGCGGGAGAATGAATACGCAGTATTTT.